The clone carrying this TCR beta chain was counted between two and nine times. Its antigen remains unidentified. The sample belongs to a study of early T cells in non-severe SARS-CoV-2 infection. Study summary: The authors sequenced bulk RNA from unsorted whole blood, leaving chains unpaired. General study points: Matches to VDJdb favored anti-spike CD8 responses and missed private and CD4 specificities.

Unique molecular identifiers were attached to individual cDNA molecules. From the 5' RACE reads, TCRdb called clonotypes with MiXCR, one entry per CDR3 protein. The sample lists approximately 79,000 distinct CDR3 sequences, around 13% seen once, with approximately 1.1% in the top ten. The CDR3 is 16 residues long. Germline CDR1 and CDR2: LGHNA and YSLEER. V lost 2 bases and J 1 base, leaving 12 bases between the germline ends. What was sequenced was whole blood. The TCR sequence derives from an adult who was a healthcare worker with PCR-confirmed SARS-CoV-2 infection or an uninfected control (not recorded which). The gene calls are TRBV4-3 and TRBJ2-1; D remains ambiguous. CDR3 region: CASSQHLWSSYNEQFF. The CDR3 DNA is TGCGCCAGCAGCCAACATCTATGGTCTTCCTACAATGAGCAGTTCTTC.